One sample yielded the 2 T cell receptor beta chains listed below, sequenced in a study of T cells in tumors after PD-1 blockade. The data were produced by immunoSEQ multiplex PCR, yet TCRdb's version contains in-frame clones alone and is incomplete. The table has about 60,000 clones, about 74% seen once. The sample here was PBMCs, taken after anti-PD-1 treatment. These receptors all stem from a human donor with basal cell carcinoma.

A remark on this clone: One end of the junction varies from germline; a read error may be responsible. V is TRBV30 and J is TRBJ1-3; D remains unclear. CDR1 and CDR2 (germline): GTSNPN, SVGIG (reference sequence). This CDR3 contains 11 residues. CDR3 sequence (DNA): TGTGCCTGGAGTGAGGGAAGCACCATATATTTT. As protein: CAWSEGSTIYF. Supplemented by reference TRBV30 and TRBJ1-3, the full variable domain reads SQTIHQWPATLVQPVGSPLSLECTVEGTSNPNLYWYRQAAGRGLQLLFYSVGIGQISSEVPQNLSASRPQDRQFILSSKKLLLSDSGFYLCAWSEGSTIYFGEGSWLTVV.

The chain employs TRBV6-4 and TRBJ2-5; TRBD2 matches at 13 bases. The CDR3 runs 15 residues. The ends lost 3 bases at V and 2 bases at J; junction bases unmatched: 0. Germline lookup yields CDR1 MRHNA and CDR2 SNTAGT. Here the CDR3 reads CASSELAGGQETQYF. The CDR3 nucleotides read TGTGCCAGCAGTGAACTAGCGGGGGGGCAAGAGACCCAGTACTTC.